The 2 T cell receptor beta chains given below trace back to one sample, sequenced in a study of CDR3 diversity in severe acne. TCRdb called the PCR reads again in MiXCR, with one record for every CDR3 protein. The sample holds about 90,000 distinct CDR3 sequences; 45% to 55% are singletons and the top ten take roughly 9.1%. Sequences were obtained from blood. These receptors were obtained from a male donor in good health, serving as a control.

The chain joins TRBV29-1 to TRBJ2-7, with 7 bases that match TRBD2. CDR3 length: 15 residues. Germline trimming cut 6 bases from V and 5 bases from J; bases unmatched to any gene: 16. The germline gives CDR1 SQVTM, CDR2 ANQGSEA. CDR3 bases: TGCAGCGTGCAACAATGGGGGGAGGGCCAGAACGAGCAGTACTTC. Translating it yields CSVQQWGEGQNEQYF.

This clonotype came up many times. The rearrangement joins TRBV9 to TRBJ1-2, with 7 bases fitting TRBD1. The ends lost 4 bases at V and 6 bases at J; junction bases unmatched: 12. Looked up from germline, CDR1 is SGDLS and CDR2 is YYNGEE. This CDR3 spans 15 amino acids. For the CDR3, the DNA is TGTGCCAGCAGCAGAGAGGCAGGGGGAAGCGATGGCTACACCTTC. It encodes CASSREAGGSDGYTF. The whole variable domain, filled in from reference TRBV9 and TRBJ1-2, reads DSGVTQTPKHLITATGQRVTLRCSPRSGDLSVYWYQQSLDQGLQFLIQYYNGEERAKGNILERFSAQQFPDLHSELNLSSLELGDSALYFCASSREAGGSDGYTFGSGTRLTVV.